This T cell receptor (beta chain) was profiled in a study of T-cell memory formation after mild COVID-19. From germline, CDR1 is SGHRS and CDR2 YFSETQ. This CDR3 contains 14 residues. V dropped 2 bases and J dropped 3 bases, with 12 bases sitting between them. One entry per CDR3 protein results from TCRdb running MiXCR on the 5' RACE reads. Of approximately 260,000 distinct CDR3 sequences detected, roughly 15% appear once; the ten largest clones hold 3.5%. The clonotype comes from a man aged 18 to 30 who had mild COVID-19 (a few samples of this study predate the infection). Cell type and time point are not known. Sequenced material: PBMCs or a T cell subset sorted from them (not recorded which). The V call is TRBV5-1, the J call TRBJ2-7, with D unclear. The chain's CDR3 is CASSFDLKNYEQYF. CDR3 DNA sequence: TGCGCCAGCAGCTTTGACTTGAAAAACTACGAGCAGTACTTC.